This TCR beta chain is from a study of cytomegalovirus exposure and HLA in healthy donors. PCR involved 60 Vbeta and 13 Jbeta primers. The protocol was immunoSEQ multiplex PCR, while the TCRdb copy is restricted to in-frame clones and leaves out a portion. The data contain more than 110,000 clones, 75% to 80% of them singletons. This CDR3 region has 14 residues. The germline V gene encodes CDR1 WNHNN and CDR2 SYGVQD (reference sequence). V lost 2 bases and J lost 3, with 11 bases in between. Remarks on this clone: Antigen specificity is unknown.

Notes on the study in general: Earlier analysis yielded a pattern in which most TCR beta V segments were productive about 90% or about 30% of the time. Association of about 17,000 TCR beta sequences with HLA alleles was found at 0.05 false discovery rate in a later analysis. Analyses of presence/absence relied on an assumption of roughly uniform sequencing depth across donors. According to a later analysis, most TCR beta chains associated with CMV appeared HLA-restricted.

Sequencing was performed on PBMCs. The TCR comes from a man aged 18-30 years in good health and CMV-seronegative. V gene TRBV10-1 combines with J gene TRBJ2-7, with a tentative D call TRBD2 (5 bases). This chain's CDR3 is CASSEGGLRYEQYF. The CDR3 DNA follows: TGCGCCAGCAGTGAGGGCGGGCTACGCTACGAGCAGTACTTC.